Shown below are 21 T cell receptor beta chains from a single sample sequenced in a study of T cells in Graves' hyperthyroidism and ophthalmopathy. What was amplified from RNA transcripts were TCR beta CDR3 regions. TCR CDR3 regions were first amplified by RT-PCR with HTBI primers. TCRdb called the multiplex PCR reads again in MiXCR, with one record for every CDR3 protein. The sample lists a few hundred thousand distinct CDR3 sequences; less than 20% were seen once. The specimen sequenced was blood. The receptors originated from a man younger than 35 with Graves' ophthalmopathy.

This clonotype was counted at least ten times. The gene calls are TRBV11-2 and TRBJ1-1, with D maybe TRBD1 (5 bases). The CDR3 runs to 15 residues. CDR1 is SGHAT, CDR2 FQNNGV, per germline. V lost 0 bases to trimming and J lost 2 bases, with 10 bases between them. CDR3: CASSLDPQGNTEAFF. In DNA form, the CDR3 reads TGTGCCAGCAGCTTAGATCCCCAGGGTAACACTGAAGCTTTCTTT.

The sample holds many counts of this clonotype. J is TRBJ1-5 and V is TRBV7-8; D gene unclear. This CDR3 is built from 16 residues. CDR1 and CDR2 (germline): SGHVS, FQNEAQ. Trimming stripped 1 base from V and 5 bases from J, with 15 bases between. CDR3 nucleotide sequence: TGTGCCAGCAGCTTAGTGGTTGCGGAGGAGGATCAGCCCCAGCATTTT. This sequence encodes CASSLVVAEEDQPQHF.

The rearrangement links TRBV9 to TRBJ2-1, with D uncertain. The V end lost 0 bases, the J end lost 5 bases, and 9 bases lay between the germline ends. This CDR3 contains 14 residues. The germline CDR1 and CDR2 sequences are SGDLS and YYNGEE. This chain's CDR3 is CASSVGTAHNEQFF. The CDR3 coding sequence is TGTGCCAGCAGCGTAGGAACTGCCCACAATGAGCAGTTCTTC.

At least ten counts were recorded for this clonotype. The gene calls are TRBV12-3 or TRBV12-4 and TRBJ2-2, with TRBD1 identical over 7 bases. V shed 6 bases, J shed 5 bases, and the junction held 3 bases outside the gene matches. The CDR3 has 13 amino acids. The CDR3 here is CASRGTDTGELFF. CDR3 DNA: TGTGCCAGCAGAGGGACAGATACCGGGGAGCTGTTTTTT.

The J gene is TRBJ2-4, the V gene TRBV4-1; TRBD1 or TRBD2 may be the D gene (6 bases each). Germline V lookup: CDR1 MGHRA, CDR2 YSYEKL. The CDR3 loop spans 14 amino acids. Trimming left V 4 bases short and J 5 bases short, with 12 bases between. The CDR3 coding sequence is TGCGCCAGCAGCCCCCCGGGGGCCGAAAACATTCAGTACTTC. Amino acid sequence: CASSPPGAENIQYF.

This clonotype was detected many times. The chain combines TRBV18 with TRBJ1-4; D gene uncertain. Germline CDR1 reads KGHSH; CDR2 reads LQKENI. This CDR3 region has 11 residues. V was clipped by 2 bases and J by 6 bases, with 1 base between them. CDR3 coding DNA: TGTGCCAGCTCACCAGATGAAAAACTGTTTTTT. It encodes CASSPDEKLFF.

This chain's CDR3 is CASSGGVEGASDTQYF. The CDR3 region has the DNA TGTGCCAGCAGTGGGGGGGTCGAGGGAGCATCAGATACGCAGTATTTT. This chain joins TRBV6-1 and TRBJ2-3; D possibly corresponds to TRBD2 (6 bases). CDR1 and CDR2 from the germline V gene are MNHNS and SASEGT. The CDR3 sequence is 16 residues long. V shed 4 bases and J shed 4 bases, with 18 bases lying between them.

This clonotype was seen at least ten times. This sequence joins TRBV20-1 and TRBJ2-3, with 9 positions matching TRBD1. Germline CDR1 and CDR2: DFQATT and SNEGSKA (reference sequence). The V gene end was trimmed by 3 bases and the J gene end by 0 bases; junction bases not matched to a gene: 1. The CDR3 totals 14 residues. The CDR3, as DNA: TGCAGTGCTAGGACAGGGGGTAGCACAGATACGCAGTATTTT. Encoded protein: CSARTGGSTDTQYF.

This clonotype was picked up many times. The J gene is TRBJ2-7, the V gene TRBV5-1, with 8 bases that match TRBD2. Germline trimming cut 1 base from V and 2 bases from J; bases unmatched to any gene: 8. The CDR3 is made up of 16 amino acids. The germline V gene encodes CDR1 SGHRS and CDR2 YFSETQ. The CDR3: CASSLRASGPAYEQYF. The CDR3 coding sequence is TGCGCCAGCAGCTTGCGAGCTAGCGGGCCTGCCTACGAGCAGTACTTC.

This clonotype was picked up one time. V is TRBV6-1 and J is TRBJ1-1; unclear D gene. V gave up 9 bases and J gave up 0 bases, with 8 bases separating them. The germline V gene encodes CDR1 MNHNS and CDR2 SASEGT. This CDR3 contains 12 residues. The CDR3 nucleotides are TGTGCCAGTAAGACCTTGAACACTGAAGCTTTCTTT. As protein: CASKTLNTEAFF.

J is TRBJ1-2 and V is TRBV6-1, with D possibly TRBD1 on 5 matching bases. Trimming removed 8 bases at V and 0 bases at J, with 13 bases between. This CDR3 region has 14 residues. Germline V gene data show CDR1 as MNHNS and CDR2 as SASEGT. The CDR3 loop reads CASRSPGANYGYTF. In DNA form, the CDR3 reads TGTGCCAGCCGAAGTCCGGGGGCTAACTATGGCTACACCTTC.

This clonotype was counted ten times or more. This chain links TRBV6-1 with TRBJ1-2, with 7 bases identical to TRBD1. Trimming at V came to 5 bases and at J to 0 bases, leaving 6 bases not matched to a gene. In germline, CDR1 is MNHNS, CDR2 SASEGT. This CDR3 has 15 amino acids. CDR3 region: CASSNRQGSNYGYTF. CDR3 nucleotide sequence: TGTGCCAGCAGTAACAGACAGGGTTCTAACTATGGCTACACCTTC.

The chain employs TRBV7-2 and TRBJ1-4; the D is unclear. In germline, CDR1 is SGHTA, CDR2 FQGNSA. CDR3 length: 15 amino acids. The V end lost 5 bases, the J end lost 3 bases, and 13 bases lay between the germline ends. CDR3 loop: CASSTFWGSNEKLFF. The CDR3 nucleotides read TGTGCCAGCAGCACATTTTGGGGTTCTAATGAAAAACTGTTTTTT.

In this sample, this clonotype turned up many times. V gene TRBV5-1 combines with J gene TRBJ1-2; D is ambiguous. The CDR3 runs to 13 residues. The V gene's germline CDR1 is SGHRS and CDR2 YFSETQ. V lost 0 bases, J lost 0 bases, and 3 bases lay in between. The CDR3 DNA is TGCGCCAGCAGCTTGGAAGCTAACTATGGCTACACCTTC. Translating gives CASSLEANYGYTF.

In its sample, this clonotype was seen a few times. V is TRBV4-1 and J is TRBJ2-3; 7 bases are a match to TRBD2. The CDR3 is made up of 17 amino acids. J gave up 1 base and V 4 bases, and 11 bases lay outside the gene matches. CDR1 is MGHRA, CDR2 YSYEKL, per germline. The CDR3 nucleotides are TGCGCCAGCAGCCGAACCGGGACTACCCTCGGCACAGATACGCAGTATTTT. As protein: CASSRTGTTLGTDTQYF.

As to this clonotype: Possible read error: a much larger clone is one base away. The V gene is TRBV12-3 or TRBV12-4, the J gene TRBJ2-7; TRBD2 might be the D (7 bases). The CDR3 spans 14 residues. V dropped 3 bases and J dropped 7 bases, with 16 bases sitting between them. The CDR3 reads CASSFEGGPHEQYF. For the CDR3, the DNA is TGTGCCAGCAGTTTTGAGGGGGGGCCCCATGAGCAGTACTTC.

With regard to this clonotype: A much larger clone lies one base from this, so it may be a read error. DNA for the CDR3: TGTGCCGGCAGTTTATCCCACCCGGCGGGAACTGAAGCTTTCTTT. It translates to CAGSLSHPAGTEAFF. The rearrangement links TRBV27 to TRBJ1-1, with D uncertain. Germline CDR1 MNHEY, CDR2 SMNVEV (reference sequence). The CDR3 runs to 15 residues.

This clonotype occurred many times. CDR3 protein: CASRKGRLSSYNEQFF. In DNA, the CDR3 is TGTGCCAGCAGAAAGGGACGTCTAAGCTCCTACAATGAGCAGTTCTTC. J is TRBJ2-1 and V is TRBV6-1, with D possibly called TRBD1 or TRBD2 (5 bases each). The germline V and J ends were trimmed by 6 bases and 0 bases, with 15 bases remaining between them. CDR1 MNHNS and CDR2 SASEGT come from the germline V gene. This CDR3 contains 16 residues.

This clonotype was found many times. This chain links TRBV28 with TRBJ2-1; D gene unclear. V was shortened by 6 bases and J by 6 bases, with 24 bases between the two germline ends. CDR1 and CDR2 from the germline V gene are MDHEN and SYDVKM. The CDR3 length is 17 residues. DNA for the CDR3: TGTGCCAGCAGCGCTTTTTCCTCGAGGACGGACCTCAATGAGCAGTTCTTC. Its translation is CASSAFSSRTDLNEQFF.

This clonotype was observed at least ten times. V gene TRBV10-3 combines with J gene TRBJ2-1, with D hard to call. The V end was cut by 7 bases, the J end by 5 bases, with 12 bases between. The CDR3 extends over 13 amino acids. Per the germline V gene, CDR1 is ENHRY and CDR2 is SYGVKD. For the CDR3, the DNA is TGTGCCATCAAAGGGAACGCCAACAATGAGCAGTTCTTC. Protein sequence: CAIKGNANNEQFF.

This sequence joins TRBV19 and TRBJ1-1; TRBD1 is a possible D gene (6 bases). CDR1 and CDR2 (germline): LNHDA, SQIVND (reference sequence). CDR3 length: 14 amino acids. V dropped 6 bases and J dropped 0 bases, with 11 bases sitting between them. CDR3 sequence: CASSPGDLNTEAFF. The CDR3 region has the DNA TGTGCCAGTAGCCCAGGGGATCTGAACACTGAAGCTTTCTTT. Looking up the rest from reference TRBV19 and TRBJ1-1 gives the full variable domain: DGGITQSPKYLFRKEGQNVTLSCEQNLNHDAMYWYRQDPGQGLRLIYYSQIVNDFQKGDIAEGYSVSREKKESFPLTVTSAQKNPTAFYLCASSPGDLNTEAFFGQGTRLTVV.